This TCR beta chain was observed in a study of tumor-infiltrating lymphocytes in primary liver carcinoma. Unsorted bulk tissue, about 17-34 mg of it, served as the source for co-extraction of RNA and DNA. Synthesis of TCR beta cDNA was carried out from 500 ng total RNA with a constant-region primer. A slightly modified ARM-PCR protocol with three nested multiplex PCR rounds produced these TCR beta libraries. Forward primers for TRBV1-TRBV30 and a C-beta reverse primer served the first two PCR rounds, at approximately 10 cycles each. One entry per CDR3 protein results from TCRdb running MiXCR on the multiplex PCR reads. Counted here are some 190,000 distinct CDR3 sequences, approximately 80% occurring once; the ten biggest clones make up around 18%. Germline CDR1 and CDR2: MNHNY and SVGAGI (reference sequence). The CDR3 extends over 14 amino acids. A note on this clonotype: Relative to the germline gene, one junction end is altered; a read error may explain this.

This TCR derives from a man between 40 and 49 years old with primary liver carcinoma and hepatitis B virus infection. J is TRBJ2-7 and V is TRBV6-6; D gene ambiguous. Sequencing was performed on tumor tissue from primary liver carcinoma. Here the CDR3 reads CVSSFTGSSYVQYF. In DNA form, the CDR3 reads TGTGTCAGCAGTTTTACGGGTTCCTCCTACGTGCAGTACTTC.